A selection of T cell receptor beta chains follows, all from one sample in a study of CD4+ T cells in melanoma. Produced via immunoSEQ multiplex PCR; TCRdb's table is partial and in-frame only. This repertoire shows about 50,000 clones, 89% found once; its top ten account for roughly 10%. The sample taken for sequencing was peripheral blood. Receptors were obtained from a human donor with melanoma. Each CDR3 is given with its conserved first and last residue. A D gene is named only where the DNA matches it firmly. Clone size appears in some rows only: once, few, many, or a class for an expanded clone.

d_gene	v_gene	j_gene	abundance	CDR3aa	CDR3nt
.	TRBV27	TRBJ1-1	.	CASSLPGRHEAFF	TGTGCCAGCAGTTTACCAGGCAGACATGAAGCTTTCTTT
.	TRBV5-1	TRBJ1-5	.	CASSLDSNQPQHF	TGCGCCAGCAGCTTAGATAGCAATCAGCCCCAGCATTTT
TRBD1	TRBV5-1	TRBJ2-2	few	CASSLGQGAGELFF	TGCGCCAGCAGCTTGGGACAGGGGGCCGGGGAGCTGTTTTTT
TRBD2	TRBV5-1	TRBJ2-7	.	CASSLVSSGGARGEQYF	TGCGCCAGCAGCTTGGTGTCTAGCGGGGGGGCCCGGGGCGAGCAGTACTTC
TRBD1	TRBV5-1	TRBJ2-1	.	CASSFLGQGGNEQFF	TGCGCCAGCAGCTTTCTCGGACAGGGGGGGAATGAGCAGTTCTTC
.	TRBV5-4	TRBJ2-3	once	CASSSPAGDTQYF	TGTGCCAGCAGCTCCCCTGCGGGGGATACGCAGTATTTT
TRBD1	TRBV6-5	TRBJ1-5	once	CASRLGQGSNQPQHF	TGTGCCAGCAGGCTGGGACAGGGGAGCAATCAGCCCCAGCATTTT
.	TRBV7-6	TRBJ1-4	.	CASSPDLGEKLFF	TGTGCCAGCAGCCCGGACCTGGGAGAAAAACTGTTTTTT
.	TRBV19	TRBJ2-2	.	CASTVGERERRGELFF	TGTGCCAGTACCGTTGGGGAAAGGGAAAGAAGGGGGGAGCTGTTTTTT
.	TRBV30	TRBJ2-7	.	CAWGGQSYEQYF	TGTGCCTGGGGCGGACAGTCGTACGAGCAGTACTTC
TRBD1	TRBV13	TRBJ2-7	.	CASSLTGQRSYEQYF	TGTGCCAGCAGCTTAACGGGACAGAGAAGTTACGAGCAGTACTTC
TRBD1	TRBV7-9	TRBJ2-3	.	CASSLSGPGTAADTQYF	TGTGCCAGCAGCTTATCGGGCCCAGGGACAGCGGCAGATACGCAGTATTTT
TRBD1	TRBV5-4	TRBJ2-5	.	CASSSQGAQTQYF	TGTGCCAGCAGTTCGCAGGGGGCACAGACCCAGTACTTC
.	TRBV30	TRBJ2-1	.	CAWSVGEQFF	TGTGCCTGGAGTGTGGGTGAGCAGTTCTTC
.	TRBV7-9	TRBJ1-6	once	CASSLGGYSLYNSPLHF	TGTGCCAGCAGCTTAGGTGGATACAGTCTTTATAATTCACCCCTCCACTTT
.	TRBV19	TRBJ2-7	once	CASSQDRSYEQYF	TGTGCCAGTAGTCAGGACAGATCCTACGAGCAGTACTTC
.	TRBV5-1	TRBJ1-2	.	CASSGDGYYGYTF	TGCGCCAGCAGCGGGGACGGATACTATGGCTACACCTTC
.	TRBV27	TRBJ1-1	.	CASSLGRRTEAFF	TGTGCCAGCAGTTTAGGGCGTCGCACTGAAGCTTTCTTT
.	TRBV11-3	TRBJ2-1	once	CASKGQGGGNEQFF	TGTGCCAGTAAGGGGCAGGGAGGGGGCAATGAGCAGTTCTTC
.	TRBV23-1	TRBJ1-4	.	CASSQSSLPGPSATNEKLFF	TGCGCCAGCAGTCAGAGCTCTTTACCGGGACCGTCGGCAACTAATGAAAAACTGTTTTTT
.	TRBV28	TRBJ2-7	.	CASSLRSSQRRSRRYYEQYF	TGTGCCAGCAGTTTAAGGAGTAGCCAGCGCCGGTCCCGCCGTTACTACGAGCAGTACTTC
TRBD1	TRBV7-2	TRBJ2-3	.	CASSPGQPTDTQYF	TGTGCCAGCAGCCCGGGACAGCCCACAGATACGCAGTATTTT
TRBD1	TRBV7-3	TRBJ1-2	.	CASSLESGGGYTF	TGTGCCAGCAGCTTAGAATCAGGGGGGGGCTACACCTTC
.	TRBV19	TRBJ2-2	.	CASSIMGGNGELFF	TGTGCCAGTAGTATTATGGGGGGCAACGGGGAGCTGTTTTTT
.	TRBV5-8	TRBJ2-1	.	CASSLGGTTYNEQFF	TGTGCCAGCAGCTTGGGGGGGACCACGTACAATGAGCAGTTCTTC
.	TRBV5-8	TRBJ2-5	.	CASSLGGQGRETQYF	TGTGCCAGCAGCTTGGGGGGTCAGGGAAGAGAGACCCAGTACTTC
TRBD1	TRBV18	TRBJ2-1	.	CASSPPSRTGGNEQFF	TGTGCCAGCTCACCACCCTCCCGGACAGGGGGCAATGAGCAGTTCTTC
.	TRBV20-1	TRBJ1-3	.	CSAPIGNTIYF	TGCAGTGCTCCCATCGGAAACACCATATATTTT
.	TRBV2	TRBJ2-7	.	CASSEGDYEQYF	TGTGCCAGCAGTGAAGGCGACTACGAGCAGTACTTC
TRBD1	TRBV5-1	TRBJ1-1	.	CASRSGGRTEAFF	TGCGCCAGCAGGTCAGGGGGCAGAACTGAAGCTTTCTTT
TRBD1	TRBV6-5	TRBJ2-7	few	CASSAGTGRYEQYF	TGTGCCAGCAGTGCCGGGACAGGGCGCTACGAGCAGTACTTC
.	TRBV29-1	TRBJ1-1	.	CSVEEAPGAPAGTEAFF	TGCAGCGTTGAAGAGGCCCCCGGGGCCCCCGCGGGCACTGAAGCTTTCTTT
.	TRBV11-2	TRBJ1-6	.	CASSLEVYGSPLHF	TGTGCCAGCAGCTTAGAGGTCTATGGGTCACCCCTCCACTTT
TRBD1	TRBV6-1	TRBJ2-7	once	CASSEDRGRVYEQYF	TGTGCCAGCAGTGAAGACAGGGGAAGGGTCTACGAGCAGTACTTC
TRBD1	TRBV9	TRBJ1-6	.	CASSVPGQASSYNSPLHF	TGTGCCAGCAGCGTGCCGGGACAGGCCAGCTCCTATAATTCACCCCTCCACTTT
TRBD1	TRBV7-9	TRBJ2-1	once	CASSHGTGNNEQFF	TGTGCCAGCAGCCACGGGACAGGGAACAATGAGCAGTTCTTC
TRBD1	TRBV4-1	TRBJ1-5	.	CASSQGTGSGHQPQHF	TGCGCCAGCAGCCAAGGGACAGGGAGTGGCCATCAGCCCCAGCATTTT
.	TRBV4-3	TRBJ1-2	.	CASSQVGKGPDYGYTF	TGCGCCAGCAGCCAAGTAGGAAAAGGGCCTGACTATGGCTACACCTTC
TRBD1	TRBV7-8	TRBJ1-4	.	CASSSSTGRNEKLFF	TGTGCCAGCAGCTCGTCGACAGGGCGTAATGAAAAACTGTTTTTT
TRBD1	TRBV5-5	TRBJ1-2	.	CASSLMDRASNYGYTF	TGTGCCAGCAGCTTGATGGACAGGGCGTCTAACTATGGCTACACCTTC
TRBD1	TRBV30	TRBJ2-7	.	CAWNRGSYEQYF	TGTGCCTGGAACAGGGGTTCGTACGAGCAGTACTTC
.	TRBV4-1	TRBJ2-7	.	CASSHQGARFEQYF	TGCGCCAGCAGCCATCAAGGGGCGCGTTTCGAGCAGTACTTC
.	TRBV9	TRBJ2-3	.	CASSVNPLTLRTDTQYF	TGTGCCAGCAGCGTAAATCCGTTGACGCTCCGCACAGATACGCAGTATTTT
.	TRBV11-2	TRBJ2-7	.	CASSSWDEQYF	TGTGCCAGCAGCTCGTGGGACGAGCAGTACTTC
.	TRBV7-2	TRBJ2-7	.	CASSFPGSYEQYF	TGTGCCAGCAGCTTCCCCGGCTCCTACGAGCAGTACTTC
.	TRBV7-9	TRBJ2-5	few	CASSTSGTPQETQYF	TGTGCCAGCAGCACAAGCGGGACACCCCAAGAGACCCAGTACTTC
.	TRBV5-1	TRBJ2-7	.	CASSLGSGPVYEQYF	TGCGCCAGCAGCTTGGGGTCGGGACCGGTCTACGAGCAGTACTTC